The clone carrying this T cell receptor beta chain was detected a few times. What it binds is unknown. Per germline, CDR1 LNHDA and CDR2 SQIVND (reference sequence). The CDR3 totals 18 residues. V lost 5 bases, J lost 0 bases, and 20 bases lay in between. The data originate from a study of cytomegalovirus exposure and HLA in healthy donors. Study at large: An early data release held tens of millions of unique TCRs from HLA-typed donors. Notes on the study in general: 87-base-pair reads could not separate some V segments, including TRBV6-2 and TRBV6-3. As a later analysis showed, a missense DCLRE1C variant was linked to trimming of TCR beta V- and J-genes.

Vbeta (60) and Jbeta (13) primers were used in the PCR. This table comes from immunoSEQ multiplex PCR, and its TCRdb copy is limited to in-frame clones, with some not included. The data show 130,000 to 150,000 clones, 60% to 85% seen once. The clonotype originates from a man aged 35-49 years in good health and CMV-seropositive. The V and J genes are TRBV19 and TRBJ1-3; TRBD1 might be the D (6 bases). Material for sequencing was PBMCs. For the CDR3, the DNA is TGTGCCAGTAGTGTTCAGGGGCGGGGGCTGCTCTCTGGAAACACCATATATTTT. Translating it yields CASSVQGRGLLSGNTIYF.